This paragraph covers one T cell receptor beta chain sequence. Its specificity is unknown. This specimen comes from a study of shared clonotypes between healthy human individuals. The overall study: Ranging from 18 to 49 in age, donors were a couple of women and three men. Per-donor plates numbered three CD4 naive, three CD4 memory, two CD8 naive and one CD8 memory. Study-level findings and limits: In general, naive subsets displayed greater estimated richness than memory subsets did.

In the study's own analysis: With immunoSEQ giving junction-only sequences and no quality scores, filtering differed. Sequenced by immunoSEQ multiplex PCR; TCRdb stores in-frame clones only, minus some. V and J calls and clone size are as listed in that table; D and trimming were resolved from the DNA. The table records roughly 1 million clones, about 80% of them present only once. The V and J ends lost 3 bases and 4 bases, in that order; junction bases with no gene match: 6. The CDR3 is 15 amino acids. Germline loops: CDR1 ENHRY, CDR2 SYGVKD. The chain couples TRBV10-3 to TRBJ2-5, with 9 nucleotides matching TRBD1. The sequencing sample was made of memory CD4+ T cells sorted from blood. Subset reported: CD45RA-negative fraction. This sequence originates from a man between 18 and 29 years old in good health. CDR3 protein: CAISDYTDRGETQYF. The CDR3 DNA reads as TGTGCCATCAGTGACTATACGGACAGGGGAGAGACCCAGTACTTC.